This T cell receptor (beta chain) was retrieved from a study of control samples from healthy donors and cancer patients. The assay was immunoSEQ multiplex PCR, and TCRdb's table has in-frame clones only and misses some. The sample consists of around 59,000 clones, approximately 92% of them appearing once. CDR1 is SGHTA, CDR2 FQGNSA, per germline. The CDR3 contains 13 residues. With 5 bases removed from V and 2 bases from J, the gap between germline ends came to 10 bases. The chain combines TRBV7-2 with TRBJ2-7; D may be TRBD2 (6 bases). The receptor was derived from a middle-aged man with colorectal cancer. Sequenced: PBMCs. CDR3 DNA: TGTGCCAGCAGCCTGGGGGGTCCCTACGAGCAGTACTTC. This translates into CASSLGGPYEQYF.